One sample yielded the 11 T cell receptor beta chains listed below, sequenced in a study of spatial heterogeneity in lung cancer. Points from the study as a whole: Higher tumor mutation counts went along with higher counts of expanded intratumoral alpha and beta TCRs.

TCRdb re-called the 5' RACE reads with MiXCR, one entry per CDR3 protein. This sample has approximately 9,600 distinct CDR3 sequences; around 10% occur once, and the top ten carry 8% to 11%. Antigens of these TCRs are unknown. Time point given: sample taken at primary tumor resection. The material sequenced was lung tumor tissue, taken at surgery. The origin of the receptors is a male donor with early-stage non-small cell lung cancer.

Ten or more counts support this clonotype. The chain combines TRBV5-1 with TRBJ1-2; D is unresolved. The V and J ends lost 4 bases and 0 bases respectively, with 13 bases between them. The germline CDR1 and CDR2 sequences are SGHRS and YFSETQ. This CDR3 has 15 amino acids. CDR3 sequence reads: CASSPEGPTNYGYTF. CDR3 nucleotides: TGCGCCAGCAGCCCCGAGGGCCCAACTAACTATGGCTACACCTTC.

This clonotype was recorded once. The chain has TRBV27 and TRBJ1-5; TRBD1 agrees at 9 bases. V trimming: 4 bases; J trimming: 3 bases; junction bases outside the gene matches: 4. The germline gives CDR1 MNHEY, CDR2 SMNVEV (reference sequence). The CDR3 contains 15 residues. The CDR3 is CASSSGTGFNQPQHF. CDR3 sequence (DNA): TGTGCCAGCAGTTCGGGGACAGGGTTCAATCAGCCCCAGCATTTT.

This clonotype was picked up many times. The V gene is TRBV20-1, the J gene TRBJ2-1; 10 bases map to TRBD2. The CDR3 sequence is 15 residues long. Germline assignment: CDR1 DFQATT and CDR2 SNEGSKA (reference sequence). The ends lost 0 bases at V and 7 bases at J; junction bases unmatched: 6. The chain's CDR3 is CSARDFLAGANEQFF. In DNA form, the CDR3 reads TGCAGTGCTAGAGACTTTCTAGCGGGAGCTAATGAGCAGTTCTTC.

About this clonotype: One end of the junction is discordant with germline, which a read error may explain. V usage is TRBV4-2 and J usage is TRBJ2-5, with D uncertain. CDR1 is LGHNA and CDR2 is YNFKEQ in the germline V gene. CDR3 length: 12 residues. In nucleotides, the CDR3 is TGTGCCAGCAGCCCGGACCAGGAGACCCAGTACTTC. Its translation: CASSPDQETQYF.

The gene calls are TRBV4-1 and TRBJ1-1, with 7 positions matching TRBD1. After removal of 1 base from V and 1 base from J, the junction contained 6 bases not matched to a gene. The CDR3 totals 16 residues. CDR1 and CDR2 from the germline V gene are MGHRA and YSYEKL. CDR3 in amino acids: CASSQVLGTANTEAFF. Written as DNA, the CDR3 is TGCGCCAGCAGCCAAGTCCTGGGGACAGCGAACACTGAAGCTTTCTTT.

In this sample, this clonotype is medium-sized. The chain recombines TRBV10-3 with TRBJ1-2; 10 bases are shared with TRBD1. Germline loops: CDR1 ENHRY, CDR2 SYGVKD. This CDR3 has 14 amino acids. Trimming removed 5 bases from V and 5 bases from J; junction bases left unmatched: 5. The CDR3 region is CAISWDRGTYGYTF. CDR3 in DNA: TGTGCCATCAGTTGGGACAGGGGTACTTATGGCTACACCTTC.

About this clonotype: Since a much larger clone is just one base distant, this may be a read error. This chain links TRBV20-1 with TRBJ2-7; D possibly matches TRBD1 or TRBD2 (5 bases each). The CDR3 is 15 amino acids. Germline-derived CDR1 and CDR2 are DFQATT and SNEGSKA (reference sequence). CDR3: CSAFDPNKGTGERYF. CDR3 sequence (DNA): TGCAGTGCCTTTGACCCCAATAAGGGGACCGGGGAGCGGTACTTC.

This clonotype was seen ten or more times. The chain has TRBV4-2 and TRBJ1-5, with D perhaps TRBD1 (5 bases). Per germline, CDR1 LGHNA and CDR2 YNFKEQ. The CDR3 runs 16 residues. V lost 2 bases, J lost 2 bases, and 13 bases lay in between. CDR3 DNA: TGTGCCAGCAGCCAAAAACCGGGGGTGGGCAATCAGCCCCAGCATTTT. It encodes CASSQKPGVGNQPQHF.

This clonotype appeared many times. The gene calls are TRBV6-5 and TRBJ2-7, with D possibly TRBD2 on 7 matching bases. The V gene's germline CDR1 is MNHEY and CDR2 SVGAGI. V lost 0 bases to trimming and J lost 3 bases, with 15 bases between them. This CDR3 has 16 amino acids. Here the CDR3 DNA reads TGTGCCAGCAGTTACTCCCCCGGGGGGCCTTTCTACGAGCAGTACTTC. Amino acids: CASSYSPGGPFYEQYF.

This clonotype was counted at least ten times. V and J are TRBV6-2 or TRBV6-3 and TRBJ2-7, with D possibly TRBD1 on 5 matching bases. The germline V gene has CDR1 MNHEY and CDR2 SVGEGT. The length of the CDR3 is 15 residues. V was cut by 6 bases and J by 0 bases, with 15 bases left in between. The DNA for the CDR3 is TGTGCCAGCAGGCCTCACAGGTTCCCCTCCTACGAGCAGTACTTC. It codes for CASRPHRFPSYEQYF.

The V and J genes are TRBV7-8 and TRBJ1-2; TRBD1 might be the D (6 bases). The CDR3 has 12 residues. V was clipped by 5 bases and J by 4 bases, with 8 bases between them. Germline V gives CDR1 SGHVS, CDR2 FQNEAQ. In nucleotides, the CDR3 is TGTGCCAGCAGCCCGGACAGCTATGGCTACACCTTC. This translates into CASSPDSYGYTF.